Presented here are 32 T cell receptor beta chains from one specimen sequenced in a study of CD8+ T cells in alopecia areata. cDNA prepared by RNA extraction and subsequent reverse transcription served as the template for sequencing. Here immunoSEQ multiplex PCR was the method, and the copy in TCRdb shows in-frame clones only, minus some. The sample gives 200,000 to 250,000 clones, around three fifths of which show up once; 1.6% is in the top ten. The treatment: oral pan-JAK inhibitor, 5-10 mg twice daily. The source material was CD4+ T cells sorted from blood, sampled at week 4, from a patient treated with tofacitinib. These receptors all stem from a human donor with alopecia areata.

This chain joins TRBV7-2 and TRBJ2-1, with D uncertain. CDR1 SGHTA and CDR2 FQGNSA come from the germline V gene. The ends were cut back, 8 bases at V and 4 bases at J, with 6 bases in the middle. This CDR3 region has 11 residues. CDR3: CASGQYNEQFF. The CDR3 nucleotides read TGTGCCAGCGGGCAGTACAATGAGCAGTTCTTC.

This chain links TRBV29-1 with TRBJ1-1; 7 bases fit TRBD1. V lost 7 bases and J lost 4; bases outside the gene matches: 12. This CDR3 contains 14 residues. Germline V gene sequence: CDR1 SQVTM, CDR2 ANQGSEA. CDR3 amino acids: CSAVPDRVGTEAFF. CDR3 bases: TGCAGCGCTGTCCCTGACAGGGTGGGCACTGAAGCTTTCTTT.

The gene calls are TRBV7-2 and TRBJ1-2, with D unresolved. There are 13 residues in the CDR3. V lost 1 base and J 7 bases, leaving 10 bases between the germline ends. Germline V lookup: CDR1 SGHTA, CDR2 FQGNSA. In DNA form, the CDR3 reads TGTGCCAGCAGCTTAGTGCAGGCGGTTGGCTACACCTTC. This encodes CASSLVQAVGYTF.

Here the CDR3 reads CATSRVEGHEQYF. The DNA for the CDR3 is TGTGCCACCAGCAGAGTTGAGGGTCACGAGCAGTACTTC. The chain is built from TRBV15 and TRBJ2-7, with D possibly TRBD2 on 5 matching bases. Per germline, CDR1 LNHNV and CDR2 YYDKDF (reference sequence). Trimming removed 1 base from V and 5 bases from J, with 9 bases in between. The CDR3 is 13 residues long.

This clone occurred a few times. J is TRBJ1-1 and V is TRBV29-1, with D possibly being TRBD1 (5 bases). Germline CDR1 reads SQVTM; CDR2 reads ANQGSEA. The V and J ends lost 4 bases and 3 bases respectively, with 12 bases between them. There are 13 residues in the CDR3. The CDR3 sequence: CSVVEGLYTEAFF. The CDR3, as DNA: TGCAGCGTTGTGGAGGGGCTCTACACTGAAGCTTTCTTT.

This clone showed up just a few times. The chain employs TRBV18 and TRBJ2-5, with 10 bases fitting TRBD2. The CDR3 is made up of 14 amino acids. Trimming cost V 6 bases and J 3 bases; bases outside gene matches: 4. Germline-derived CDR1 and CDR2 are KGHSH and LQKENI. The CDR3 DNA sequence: TGTGCCAGCTCCCCAGGACTAGCGGAAGAGACCCAGTACTTC. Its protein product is CASSPGLAEETQYF.

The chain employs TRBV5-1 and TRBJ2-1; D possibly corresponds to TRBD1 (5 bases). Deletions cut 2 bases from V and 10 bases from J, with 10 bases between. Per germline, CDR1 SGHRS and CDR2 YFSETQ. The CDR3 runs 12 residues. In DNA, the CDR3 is TGCGCCAGCAGCTTCTCAGGGCCCGAGCAGTTCTTC. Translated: CASSFSGPEQFF.

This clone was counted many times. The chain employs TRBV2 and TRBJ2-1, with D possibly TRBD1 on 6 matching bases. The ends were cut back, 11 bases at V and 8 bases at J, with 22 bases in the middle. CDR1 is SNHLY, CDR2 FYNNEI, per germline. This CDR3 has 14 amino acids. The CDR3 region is CASGQTRKSYEQFF. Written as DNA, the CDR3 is TGTGCCTCCGGACAGACTCGTAAGAGTTATGAGCAGTTCTTC.

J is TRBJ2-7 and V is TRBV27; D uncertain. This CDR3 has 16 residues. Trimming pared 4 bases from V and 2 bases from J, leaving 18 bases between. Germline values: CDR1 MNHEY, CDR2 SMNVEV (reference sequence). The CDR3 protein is CASSSTFVTVPYEQYF. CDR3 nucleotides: TGTGCCAGCAGTTCCACCTTCGTTACAGTGCCCTACGAGCAGTACTTC.

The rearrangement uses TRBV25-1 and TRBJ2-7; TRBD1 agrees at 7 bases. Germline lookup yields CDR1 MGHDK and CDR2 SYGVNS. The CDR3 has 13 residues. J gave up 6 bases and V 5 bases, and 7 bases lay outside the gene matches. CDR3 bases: TGTGCCAGCAGTCCCGGGACAGTACTCGAGCAGTACTTC. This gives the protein CASSPGTVLEQYF.

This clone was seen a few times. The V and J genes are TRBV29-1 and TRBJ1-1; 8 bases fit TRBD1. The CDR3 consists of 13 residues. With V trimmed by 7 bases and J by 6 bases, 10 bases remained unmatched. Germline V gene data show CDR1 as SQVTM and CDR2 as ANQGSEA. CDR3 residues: CSARTGSKAEAFF. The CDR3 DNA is TGCAGCGCCCGGACAGGGTCCAAGGCTGAAGCTTTCTTT.

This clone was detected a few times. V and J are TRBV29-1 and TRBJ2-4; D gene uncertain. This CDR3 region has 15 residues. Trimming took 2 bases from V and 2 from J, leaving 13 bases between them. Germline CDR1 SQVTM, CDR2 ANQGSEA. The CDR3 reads CSVETRPQTKNIQYF. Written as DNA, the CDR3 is TGCAGCGTTGAAACCAGACCCCAGACCAAAAACATTCAGTACTTC.

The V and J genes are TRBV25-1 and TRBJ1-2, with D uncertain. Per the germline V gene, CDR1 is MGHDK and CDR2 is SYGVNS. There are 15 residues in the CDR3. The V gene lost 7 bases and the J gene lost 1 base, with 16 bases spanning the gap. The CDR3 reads CASTQGRKINYGYTF. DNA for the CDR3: TGTGCCAGCACACAAGGGCGGAAGATTAACTATGGCTACACCTTC.

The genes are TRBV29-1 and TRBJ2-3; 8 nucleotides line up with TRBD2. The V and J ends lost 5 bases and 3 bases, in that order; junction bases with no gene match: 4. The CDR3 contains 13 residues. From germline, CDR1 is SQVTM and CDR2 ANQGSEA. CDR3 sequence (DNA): TGCAGCGTTAATAGCGGGGTGACAGATACGCAGTATTTT. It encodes CSVNSGVTDTQYF.

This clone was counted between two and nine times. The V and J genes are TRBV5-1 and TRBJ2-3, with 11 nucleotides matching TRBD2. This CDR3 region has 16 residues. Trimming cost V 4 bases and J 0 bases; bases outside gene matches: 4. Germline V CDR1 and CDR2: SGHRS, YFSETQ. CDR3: CASSPGLAASTDTQYF. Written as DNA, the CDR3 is TGCGCCAGCAGCCCGGGACTAGCGGCTAGCACAGATACGCAGTATTTT. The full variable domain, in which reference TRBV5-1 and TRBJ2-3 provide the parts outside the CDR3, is KAGVTQTPRYLIKTRGQQVTLSCSPISGHRSVSWYQQTPGQGLQFLFEYFSETQRNKGNFPGRFSGRQFSNSRSEMNVSTLELGDSALYLCASSPGLAASTDTQYFGPGTRLTVL.

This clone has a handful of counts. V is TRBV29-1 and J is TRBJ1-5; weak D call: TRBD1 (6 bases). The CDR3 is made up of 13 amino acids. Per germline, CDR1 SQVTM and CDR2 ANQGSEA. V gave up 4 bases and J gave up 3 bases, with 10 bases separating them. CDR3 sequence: CSVGGQNNQPQHF. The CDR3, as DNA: TGCAGCGTTGGTGGACAGAACAATCAGCCCCAGCATTTT.

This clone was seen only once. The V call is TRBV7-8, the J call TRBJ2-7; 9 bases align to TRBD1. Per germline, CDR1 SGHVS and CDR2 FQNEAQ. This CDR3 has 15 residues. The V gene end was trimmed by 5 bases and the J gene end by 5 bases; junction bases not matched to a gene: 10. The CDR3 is CASSPGDRVFNEQYF. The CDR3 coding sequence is TGTGCCAGCAGCCCAGGGGACAGGGTCTTTAACGAGCAGTACTTC.

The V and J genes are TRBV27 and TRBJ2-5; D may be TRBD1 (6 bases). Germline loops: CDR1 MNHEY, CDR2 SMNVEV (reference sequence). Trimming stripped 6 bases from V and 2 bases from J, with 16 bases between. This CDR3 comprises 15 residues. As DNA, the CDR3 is TGTGCCAGCAGCAGTTACGAACAGGGACAAGAGACCCAGTACTTC. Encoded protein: CASSSYEQGQETQYF.

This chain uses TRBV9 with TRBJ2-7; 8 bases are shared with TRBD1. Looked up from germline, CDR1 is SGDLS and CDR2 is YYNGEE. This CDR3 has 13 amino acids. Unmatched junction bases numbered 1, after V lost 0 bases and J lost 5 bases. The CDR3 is CASSVGQGNEQYF. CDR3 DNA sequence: TGTGCCAGCAGCGTAGGACAGGGGAACGAGCAGTACTTC.

The CDR3 here is CASSQDLGTSGANVLTF. CDR3 DNA sequence: TGCGCCAGCAGCCAAGATCTAGGGACTAGCGGGGCCAACGTCCTGACTTTC. This chain connects TRBV4-3 to TRBJ2-6; 9 bases match TRBD2. The CDR3 totals 17 residues. V gave up 0 bases and J gave up 4 bases; unmatched junction bases: 4. Germline-derived CDR1 and CDR2 are LGHNA and YSLEER.

DNA of the CDR3: TGTGCCAGCAGTTTGCTTGGGCAGGGGACCTCCGAGCAGTACTTC. Amino acids: CASSLLGQGTSEQYF. The chain links TRBV27 to TRBJ2-7; possibly TRBD1 for D (6 bases). Germline V gene lookup returns CDR1 MNHEY and CDR2 SMNVEV (reference sequence). V lost 3 bases and J lost 6, with 18 bases in between. The length of the CDR3 is 15 residues.

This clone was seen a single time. The CDR3 reads CASGSGLAGVSGANVLTF. The CDR3, as DNA: TGTGCCAGCGGATCAGGACTAGCGGGGGTCTCTGGGGCCAACGTCCTGACTTTC. This chain uses TRBV27 with TRBJ2-6; 13 bases line up with TRBD2. The V and J ends lost 8 bases and 0 bases, in that order; junction bases with no gene match: 7. The CDR3 is 18 residues long. Germline V CDR1 and CDR2: MNHEY, SMNVEV (reference sequence).

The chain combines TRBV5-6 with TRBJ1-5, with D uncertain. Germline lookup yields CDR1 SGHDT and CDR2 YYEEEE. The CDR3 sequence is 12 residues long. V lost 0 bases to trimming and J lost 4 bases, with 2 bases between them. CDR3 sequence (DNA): TGTGCCAGCAGCTTGGTGAATCAGCCCCAGCATTTT. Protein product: CASSLVNQPQHF.

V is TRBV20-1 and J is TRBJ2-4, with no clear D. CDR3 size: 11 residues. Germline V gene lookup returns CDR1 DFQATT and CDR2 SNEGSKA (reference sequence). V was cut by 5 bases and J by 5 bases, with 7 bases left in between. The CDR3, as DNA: TGCAGTGCTCACAAAGAAAACATTCAGTACTTC. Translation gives CSAHKENIQYF.

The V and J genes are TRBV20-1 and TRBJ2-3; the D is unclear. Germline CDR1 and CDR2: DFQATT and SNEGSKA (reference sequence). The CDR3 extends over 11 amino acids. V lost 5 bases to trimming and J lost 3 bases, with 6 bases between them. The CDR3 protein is CSAGITDTQYF. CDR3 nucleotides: TGCAGTGCTGGGATTACAGATACGCAGTATTTT.

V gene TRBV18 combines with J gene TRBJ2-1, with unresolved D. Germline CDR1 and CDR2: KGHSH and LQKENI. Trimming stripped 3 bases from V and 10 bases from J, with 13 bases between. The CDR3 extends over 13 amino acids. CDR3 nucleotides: TGTGCCAGCTCACCCCCAGCGATTGAGGAGCAGTTCTTC. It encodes CASSPPAIEEQFF.

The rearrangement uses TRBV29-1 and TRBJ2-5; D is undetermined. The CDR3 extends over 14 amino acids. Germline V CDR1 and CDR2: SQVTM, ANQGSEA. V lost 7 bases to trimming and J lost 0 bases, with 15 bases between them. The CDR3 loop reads CSATATAYQETQYF. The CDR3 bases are TGCAGCGCCACTGCAACCGCGTACCAAGAGACCCAGTACTTC.

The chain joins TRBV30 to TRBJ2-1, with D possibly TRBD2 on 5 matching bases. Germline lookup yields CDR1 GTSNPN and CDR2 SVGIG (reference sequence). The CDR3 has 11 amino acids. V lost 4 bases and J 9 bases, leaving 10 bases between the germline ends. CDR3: CAWIRGSEQFF. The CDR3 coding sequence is TGTGCCTGGATTCGGGGTAGTGAGCAGTTCTTC. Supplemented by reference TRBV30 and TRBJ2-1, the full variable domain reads SQTIHQWPATLVQPVGSPLSLECTVEGTSNPNLYWYRQAAGRGLQLLFYSVGIGQISSEVPQNLSASRPQDRQFILSSKKLLLSDSGFYLCAWIRGSEQFFGPGTRLTVL.

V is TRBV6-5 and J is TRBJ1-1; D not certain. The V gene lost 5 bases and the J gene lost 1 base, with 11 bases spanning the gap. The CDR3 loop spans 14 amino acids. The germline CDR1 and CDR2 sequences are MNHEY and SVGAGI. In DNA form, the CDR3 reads TGTGCCAGCAGTGTGGCAGATAGGAACACTGAAGCTTTCTTT. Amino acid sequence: CASSVADRNTEAFF.

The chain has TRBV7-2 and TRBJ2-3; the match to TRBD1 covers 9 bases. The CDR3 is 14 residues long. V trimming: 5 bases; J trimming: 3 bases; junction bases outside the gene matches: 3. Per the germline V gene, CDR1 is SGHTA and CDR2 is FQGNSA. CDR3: CASSRQGVTDTQYF. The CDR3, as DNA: TGTGCCAGCAGCAGACAGGGGGTAACAGATACGCAGTATTTT.

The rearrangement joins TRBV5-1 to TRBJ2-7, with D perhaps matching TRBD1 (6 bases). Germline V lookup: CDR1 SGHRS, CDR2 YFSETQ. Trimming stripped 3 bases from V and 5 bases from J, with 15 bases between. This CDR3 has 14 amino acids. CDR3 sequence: CASSSQGVGDEQYF. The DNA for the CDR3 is TGCGCCAGCAGCTCACAGGGTGTAGGGGACGAGCAGTACTTC.

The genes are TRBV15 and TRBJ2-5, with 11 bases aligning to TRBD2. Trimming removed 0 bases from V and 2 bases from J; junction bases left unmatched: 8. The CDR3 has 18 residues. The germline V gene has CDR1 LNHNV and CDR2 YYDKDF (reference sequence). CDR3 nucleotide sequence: TGTGCCACCAGCAGAGACGGGCTAGCGGGGGGTCGGCAAGAGACCCAGTACTTC. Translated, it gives CATSRDGLAGGRQETQYF.